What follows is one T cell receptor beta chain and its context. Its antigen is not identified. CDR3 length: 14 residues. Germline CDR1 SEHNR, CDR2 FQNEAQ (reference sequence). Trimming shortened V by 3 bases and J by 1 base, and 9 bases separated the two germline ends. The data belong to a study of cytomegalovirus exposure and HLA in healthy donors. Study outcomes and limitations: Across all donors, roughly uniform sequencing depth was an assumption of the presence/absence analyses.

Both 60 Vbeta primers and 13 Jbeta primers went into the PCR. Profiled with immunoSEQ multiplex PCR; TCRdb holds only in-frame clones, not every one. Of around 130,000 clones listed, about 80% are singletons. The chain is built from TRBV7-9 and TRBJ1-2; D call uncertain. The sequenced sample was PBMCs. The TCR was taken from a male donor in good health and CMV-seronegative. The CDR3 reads CASSFVTVNYGYTF. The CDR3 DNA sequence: TGTGCCAGCAGCTTTGTCACAGTTAACTATGGCTACACCTTC.